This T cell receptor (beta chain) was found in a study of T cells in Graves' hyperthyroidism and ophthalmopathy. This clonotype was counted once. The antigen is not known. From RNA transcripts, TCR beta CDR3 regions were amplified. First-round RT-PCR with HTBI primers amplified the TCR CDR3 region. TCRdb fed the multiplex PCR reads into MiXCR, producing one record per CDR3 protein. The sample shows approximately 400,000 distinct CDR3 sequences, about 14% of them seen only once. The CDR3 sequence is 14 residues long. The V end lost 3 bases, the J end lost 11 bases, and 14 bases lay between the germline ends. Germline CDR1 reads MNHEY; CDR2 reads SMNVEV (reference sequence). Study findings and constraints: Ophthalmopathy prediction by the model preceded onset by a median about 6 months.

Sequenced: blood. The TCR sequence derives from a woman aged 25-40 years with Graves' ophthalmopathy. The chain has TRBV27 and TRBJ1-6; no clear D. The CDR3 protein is CASSFQAFNPPLHF. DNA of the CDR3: TGTGCCAGCAGTTTTCAGGCTTTCAATCCACCCCTCCACTTT.